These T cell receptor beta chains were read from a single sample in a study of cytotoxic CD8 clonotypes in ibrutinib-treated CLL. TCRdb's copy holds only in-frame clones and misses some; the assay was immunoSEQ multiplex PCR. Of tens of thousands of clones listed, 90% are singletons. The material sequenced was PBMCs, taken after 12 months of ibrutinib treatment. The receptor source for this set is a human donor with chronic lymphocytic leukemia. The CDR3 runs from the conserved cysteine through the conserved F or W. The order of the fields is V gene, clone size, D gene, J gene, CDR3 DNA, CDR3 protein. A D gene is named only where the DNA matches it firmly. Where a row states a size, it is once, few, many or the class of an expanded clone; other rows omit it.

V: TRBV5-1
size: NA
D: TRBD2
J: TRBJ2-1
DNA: TGCGCCAGCAGCCCTTCGGGAGGGGGAGTTTTTATCTATGAGCAGTTCTTC
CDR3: CASSPSGGGVFIYEQFF

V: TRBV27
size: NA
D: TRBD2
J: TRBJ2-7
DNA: TGTGCCAGCAGCCCCATAGCGGGAGTAAGCGAGCAGTACTTC
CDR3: CASSPIAGVSEQYF

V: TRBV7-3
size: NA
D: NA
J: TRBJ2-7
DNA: TGTGCCAGCAGCGTCACTAACTACGGGGAGCAGTACTTC
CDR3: CASSVTNYGEQYF

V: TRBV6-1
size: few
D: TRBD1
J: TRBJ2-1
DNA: TGTGCCAGCAGTGGCCTGGACAGGGCAATTGGGCAGTTCTTC
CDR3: CASSGLDRAIGQFF

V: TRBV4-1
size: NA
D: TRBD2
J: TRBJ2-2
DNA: TGCGCCAGCGAGCGGGAGAGCGGGGAGCTGTTTTTT
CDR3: CASERESGELFF

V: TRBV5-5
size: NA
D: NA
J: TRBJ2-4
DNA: TGTGCCAGCAGCTTTAGGGCCTACAAAAACATTCAGTACTTC
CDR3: CASSFRAYKNIQYF

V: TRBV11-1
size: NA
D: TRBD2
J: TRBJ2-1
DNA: TGTGCCAGCAGCTTCGGGACTAGCGGCTACAATGAGCAGTTCTTC
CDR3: CASSFGTSGYNEQFF

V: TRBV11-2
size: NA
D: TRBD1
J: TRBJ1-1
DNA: TGTGCCAGCAGCTTTGTGACAGGGGTAGTAAACACTGAAGCTTTCTTT
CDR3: CASSFVTGVVNTEAFF

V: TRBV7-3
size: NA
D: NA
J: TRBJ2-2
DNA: TGTGCCAGCAGCCCACAAGCAACCGGGGAGCTGTTTTTT
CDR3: CASSPQATGELFF

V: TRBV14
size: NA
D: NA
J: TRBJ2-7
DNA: TGTGCCAGCAGCCAAGATATCAGGGGCCACGAGCAGTACTTC
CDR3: CASSQDIRGHEQYF

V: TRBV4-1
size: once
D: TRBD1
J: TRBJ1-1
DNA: TGCGCCAGCAGCCAAGGCCCAGGGGGGGGCACTGAAGCTTTCTTT
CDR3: CASSQGPGGGTEAFF

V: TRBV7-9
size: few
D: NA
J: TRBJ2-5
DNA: TGTGCCAGCAGCTGGAGCGGAAACCAAGAGACCCAGTACTTC
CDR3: CASSWSGNQETQYF

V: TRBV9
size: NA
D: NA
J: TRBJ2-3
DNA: TGTGCCAGCAGCCCTCGGACGCTACTTATGGATACGCAGTATTTT
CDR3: CASSPRTLLMDTQYF

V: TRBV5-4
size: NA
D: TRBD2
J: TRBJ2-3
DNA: TGTGCCAGCAGCTTGGGGCTTCGGGCTAGCGGGATCGGCACAGATACGCAGTATTTT
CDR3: CASSLGLRASGIGTDTQYF

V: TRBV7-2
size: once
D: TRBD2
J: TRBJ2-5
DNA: TGTGCCAGCAGCTTGGAACTAGCGGGAGTTGAGACCCAGTACTTC
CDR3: CASSLELAGVETQYF

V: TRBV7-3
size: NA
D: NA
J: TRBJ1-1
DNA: TGTGCCAGCAGCCCGCGAACCGGGGTCGTGGAAGCTTTCTTT
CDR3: CASSPRTGVVEAFF

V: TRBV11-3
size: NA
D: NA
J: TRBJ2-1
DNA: TGTGCCAGCAGCTTAGGGGACAATGAGCAGTTCTTC
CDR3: CASSLGDNEQFF

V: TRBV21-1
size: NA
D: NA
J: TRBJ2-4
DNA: TGTGCCAGCACCTCTCCTGAGGGACCGGCCAAAAACATTCAGTACTTC
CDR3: CASTSPEGPAKNIQYF

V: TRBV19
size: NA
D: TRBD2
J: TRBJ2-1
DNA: TGTGCCAGTAGTAAGATAGCGGGAGGGTACAATGAGCAGTTCTTC
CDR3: CASSKIAGGYNEQFF

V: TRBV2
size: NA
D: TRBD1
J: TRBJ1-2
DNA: TGTGCCAGCACTTCAGGGGGTAGCTATGGCTACACCTTC
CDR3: CASTSGGSYGYTF

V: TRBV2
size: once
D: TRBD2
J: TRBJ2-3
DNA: TGTGCCAGCAGGGCCGGGACTAGCGGGAGTCGCACAGATACGCAGTATTTT
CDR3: CASRAGTSGSRTDTQYF

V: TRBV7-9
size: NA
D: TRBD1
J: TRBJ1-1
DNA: TGTGCCGAGAGACCGGGACAGGGTGAACAGAACACTGAAGCTTTCTTT
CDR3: CAERPGQGEQNTEAFF

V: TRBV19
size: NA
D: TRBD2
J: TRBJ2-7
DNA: TGTGCCAGTAGTATAGGGACTAGCGGGGCAGCCCGTAAGCAGTACTTC
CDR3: CASSIGTSGAARKQYF

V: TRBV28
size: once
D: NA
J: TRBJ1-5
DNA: TGTGCCAGCCGGTCCTCAAATCAGCCCCAGCATTTT
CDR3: CASRSSNQPQHF

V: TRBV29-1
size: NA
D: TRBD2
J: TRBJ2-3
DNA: TGCAGCGTTGATTCATCGGGCGTCGCGGGAGGGTCGATGGATACGCAGTATTTT
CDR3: CSVDSSGVAGGSMDTQYF

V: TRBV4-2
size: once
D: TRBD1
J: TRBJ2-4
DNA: TGTGCCAGCAGCCAAGACAGGGACAGCAAAAACATTCAGTACTTC
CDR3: CASSQDRDSKNIQYF

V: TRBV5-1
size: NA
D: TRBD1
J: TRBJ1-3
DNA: TGCGCCAGCAGCGTCGGACAGGGGTTCTCTGGAAACACCATATATTTT
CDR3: CASSVGQGFSGNTIYF

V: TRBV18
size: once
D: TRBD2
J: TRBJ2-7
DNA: TGTGCCAGCTCACCCGGCGCGGGGGGCGATGTCTACGAGCAGTACTTC
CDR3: CASSPGAGGDVYEQYF

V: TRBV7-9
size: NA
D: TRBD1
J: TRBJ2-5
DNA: TGTGCCAGCAGCCACTCGGACAGGGCTTTTCAAGAGACCCAGTACTTC
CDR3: CASSHSDRAFQETQYF

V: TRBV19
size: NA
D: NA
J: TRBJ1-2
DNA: TGTGCCAGTAGTACAAAAACAGGGACTCTTCGCTACACCTTC
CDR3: CASSTKTGTLRYTF

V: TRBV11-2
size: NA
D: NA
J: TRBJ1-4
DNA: TGTGCCAGCAGCTTTACGGCCAGACCTAATGAAAAACTGTTTTTT
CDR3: CASSFTARPNEKLFF

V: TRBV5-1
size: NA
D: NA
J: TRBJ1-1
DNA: TGCGCCAGCTCCGGGACTATGAACACTGAAGCTTTCTTT
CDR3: CASSGTMNTEAFF

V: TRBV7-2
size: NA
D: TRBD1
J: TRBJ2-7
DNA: TGTGCCAGCAGCCTGAGTACAGGGGATGCCTACGAGCAGTACTTC
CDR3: CASSLSTGDAYEQYF

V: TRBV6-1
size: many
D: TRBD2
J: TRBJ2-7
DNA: TGTGCCAGCACCGAGGGGGGACTAGCGGTCTACGAGCAGTACTTC
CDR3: CASTEGGLAVYEQYF

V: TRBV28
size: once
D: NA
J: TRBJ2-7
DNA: TGTGCCAGCAGTTCGGGGACTTTCAGCTCCTACGAGCAGTACTTC
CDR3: CASSSGTFSSYEQYF

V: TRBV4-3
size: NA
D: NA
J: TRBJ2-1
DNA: TGCGCCAGCAGCCAAGATGTTATGGTGAATATCTACAATGAGCAGTTCTTC
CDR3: CASSQDVMVNIYNEQFF

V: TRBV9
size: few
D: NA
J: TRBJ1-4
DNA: TGTGCCAGCAGCGGAAGCAGACTAACGGATGAAAAACTGTTTTTT
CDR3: CASSGSRLTDEKLFF

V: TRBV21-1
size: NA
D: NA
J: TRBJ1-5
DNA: TGTGCCAGCAGCAACCCTAAAACAGATTATAGCAATCAGCCCCAGCATTTT
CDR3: CASSNPKTDYSNQPQHF

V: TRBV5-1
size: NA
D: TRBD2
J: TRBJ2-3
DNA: TGCGCCAGCAGCTTTTTGGCTAGCGGGAGCCGGAGCACAGATACGCAGTATTTT
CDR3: CASSFLASGSRSTDTQYF

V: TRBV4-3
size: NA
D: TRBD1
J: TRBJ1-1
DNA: TGCGCCAGCAGCCAATATCGGGGGACAGGGGGCTCTAGGAGCACTGAAGCTTTCTTT
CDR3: CASSQYRGTGGSRSTEAFF

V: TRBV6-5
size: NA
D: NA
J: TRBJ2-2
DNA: TGTGCCAGCAGTTACACGGAACCCCACACCGGGGAGCTGTTTTTT
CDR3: CASSYTEPHTGELFF

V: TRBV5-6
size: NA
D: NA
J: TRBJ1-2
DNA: TGTGCCAGCAGCCCCCCGGACAGCTATGGCTACACCTTC
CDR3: CASSPPDSYGYTF

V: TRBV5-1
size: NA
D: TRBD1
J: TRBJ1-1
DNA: TGCGCCAGCAGCCCAGGGACAGGGAACACTGAAGCTTTCTTT
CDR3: CASSPGTGNTEAFF

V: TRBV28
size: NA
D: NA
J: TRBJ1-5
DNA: TGTGCCAGCAGTCCCTCTAAGGGGCGACATCAGCCCCAGCATTTT
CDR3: CASSPSKGRHQPQHF

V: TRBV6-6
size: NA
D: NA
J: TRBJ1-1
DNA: TGTGCCAGCAGAACCGGGACAATGAACACTGAAGCTTTCTTT
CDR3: CASRTGTMNTEAFF

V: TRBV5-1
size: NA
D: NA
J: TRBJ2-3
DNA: TGCGCCAGCAGCTTGTTGTACTCCCTCACTCCGGATACGCAGTATTTT
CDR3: CASSLLYSLTPDTQYF

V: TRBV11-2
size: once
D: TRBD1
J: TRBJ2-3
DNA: TGTGCCAGCAGCCTAGGACAGGGGACAAGAGATACGCAGTATTTT
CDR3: CASSLGQGTRDTQYF

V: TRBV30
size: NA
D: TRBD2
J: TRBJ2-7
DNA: TGTGCCTGGAGTGTGAGACTAGCGGCAAGGGAGCAGTACTTC
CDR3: CAWSVRLAAREQYF